This TCR beta chain was captured by sequencing in a study of blood T cell repertoires in COVID-19. Study information: Both acute and convalescent COVID-19 samples were obtained from the United States, Italy and Spain. T cells, B-cell-depleted T cells, or PBMCs supplied cDNA or gDNA.

Authors' processing steps: Scientists estimated how many nucleated cells there were by amplifying reference gene primers. Profiling relied on immunoSEQ multiplex PCR, and the TCRdb table lists in-frame clones only, not all of them. V, J and clone size are taken as reported in that table, and D and trimming were inferred from the DNA itself. The table lists 160,000 or so clones, 70% to 90% of them singletons, with about 2.8% in the top ten. Trimming took off 5 bases at V and 9 bases at J, with 11 bases between the two ends. The CDR3 length is 12 residues. Germline V gene data show CDR1 as SEHNR and CDR2 as FQNEAQ (reference sequence).

The gene calls are TRBV7-9 and TRBJ1-3; D gene uncertain. Sequencing was carried out using peripheral blood. The sequence derives from a man aged 55-75 years with acute or convalescent COVID-19. CDR3 in DNA: TGTGCCAGCAGCCCCACTCGCGGCACCATATATTTT. It encodes CASSPTRGTIYF.